This TCR beta chain was identified in a study of T-cell reconstitution after alpha-beta-depleted transplantation in children. Study results and limitations: TCRbeta diversity was high at day 60 in some patients (a result of surviving recipient T cells and thymic progenitors). Diversity and T-cell counts at one year after transplant derived mostly from new T cells.

As to this clonotype: Its antigen is not known. This may be a read error, as it is one base from a much larger clone. The conserved final phenylalanine or tryptophan is absent from the CDR3, which likely points to a read error.

The CDR3 runs to 13 residues. Trimming stripped 4 bases from V and 0 bases from J, with 7 bases between. Germline CDR1 reads MGHDK; CDR2 reads SYGVNS. Unique molecular identifiers were incorporated when the TCRbeta library was constructed. TCRdb independently ran MiXCR on the PCR reads; one entry per CDR3 protein. The table has 240,000 or so distinct CDR3 sequences, approximately 8.9% seen once; the top ten hold 6.3%. The source material was PBMCs, mostly from graft donor cells, sampled 180 days after TCRalphabeta/CD19-depleted stem cell transplant. This receptor was taken from a male patient aged 10 to 17 who had a stem cell transplant for acute lymphoblastic leukemia, so the T cells may come from the graft donor. V usage is TRBV25-1 and J usage is TRBJ2-7; D uncertain. The CDR3 nucleotides read TGTGCCAGCAGTGGAGACTTCTCCTACGAGCAGTACTCC. It encodes CASSGDFSYEQYS.